This TCR beta chain stems from a study of T cell responses to AZD1222 COVID-19 vaccine (dated by TCRdb to about 2021). For the study in its entirety: Because spike-specific TCR depth and breadth did not differ between the two schedules, AZD1222 recipients who got a second dose at roughly 4 weeks were pooled with those who got a second dose at roughly 12 weeks. A total of 233 trial participants underwent TCR sequencing, of whom nearly 210 had received two doses of AZD1222 and around 25 had received two doses of the MenACWY control vaccine. Enrollment into the trials was organized by age into subgroups of 18-55, 56-69 and 70-plus years, and those subgroups contained roughly 140, 27 and 60 TCR-sequenced participants, respectively.

The table lists this clone with a count of one. Its specific antigen is unknown. No much larger clonotype is one base removed from it; base qualities were not supplied. Broader findings and caveats from the paper: Participants were mostly white British, with more females than males. The authors suggested clonal diversity may have been underestimated. Reportedly, close to half of the unique spike-specific TCRs recognized epitopes lying outside the regions that are mutated in the B.1.351 and B.1.1.7 variants. Because no day 14 peak-response samples were available, repertoires were characterized only after the peak T cell response. After two AZD1222 doses, spike-specific TCR breadth and depth were significantly higher than at day 0 and than in MenACWY recipients. The whole spike protein was spanned by vaccine-associated CD4 TCRs, and dominant responses were seen in regions 160-218 and 743-854. Only five or six AZD1222 recipients were SARS-CoV-2 seropositive at baseline, limiting conclusions about previously exposed vaccinees. The 56-69-year group was small, and its depth increase did not reach significance, likely because of low power.

CDR1 and CDR2, per the germline V gene (reference sequence), are LNHNV and YYDKDF. The CDR3 holds 14 amino acids from the cysteine to the phenylalanine. The read is trimmed to its CDR3 DNA, 42 bases read in frame from base 1. The junction shows trimming of 4 bases on V and 1 base on J, plus 8 bases between the germline ends. The CDR3 regions of human TCRbeta chains were analyzed by immunosequencing. The authors' analysis ran thus. Repertoire TCRs were matched against a reference library of SARS-CoV-2-specific TCRs generated with the MIRA antigen-specificity platform. Breadth was defined as the fraction of unique TCRs that were SARS-CoV-2-associated, and depth was defined as the fraction of total T cells that were SARS-CoV-2-associated. Each spike-specific TCR was assigned to its reactive spike region and to a CD4 or CD8 class using the MIRA data. Log10-transformed breadth and depth values were compared by one-way ANOVA with Sidak's multiple comparisons tests. TCRdb took over this immuneACCESS table, retaining in-frame rearrangements with V and J assigned. Such tables are incomplete; in checked studies, under half of the missing clones stem from an unresolved V gene, and the remainder is unexplained. V and J calls and clone size are copied from that table; D and trimming were computed from the DNA. The sample table contains fewer than 150,000 clones; only one count was recorded for roughly 93% of them. Approximately 3.3% of the sample lies in the top ten.

The sample's time point label, decoded: baseline before first vaccination. The vaccinee samples were drawn from two UK trials, COV001 and COV002, one of which was a single-blind randomized controlled phase 2/3 trial testing AZD1222 (ChAdOx1 nCoV-19) in healthy adults. For TCRbeta chain sequencing, PBMC samples from trial participants were taken at day 0 and at day 28 after the second dose. The material was peripheral blood, obtained on day 0 of AZD1222 vaccination. The V and J genes are TRBV15 and TRBJ2-1; the best D guess is TRBD1, with 5 bases matching. This TCR derives from an adult in good health. The CDR3 here reads CATSMTVSYNEQFF. The DNA is TGTGCCACCAGCATGACAGTGTCCTACAATGAGCAGTTCTTC. Extended through the reference TRBV15 and TRBJ2-1 proteins, this CDR3 yields the full variable domain: DAMVIQNPRYQVTQFGKPVTLSCSQTLNHNVMYWYQQKSSQAPKLLFHYYDKDFNNEADTPDNFQSRRPNTSFCFLDIRSPGLGDTAMYLCATSMTVSYNEQFFGPGTRLTVL.